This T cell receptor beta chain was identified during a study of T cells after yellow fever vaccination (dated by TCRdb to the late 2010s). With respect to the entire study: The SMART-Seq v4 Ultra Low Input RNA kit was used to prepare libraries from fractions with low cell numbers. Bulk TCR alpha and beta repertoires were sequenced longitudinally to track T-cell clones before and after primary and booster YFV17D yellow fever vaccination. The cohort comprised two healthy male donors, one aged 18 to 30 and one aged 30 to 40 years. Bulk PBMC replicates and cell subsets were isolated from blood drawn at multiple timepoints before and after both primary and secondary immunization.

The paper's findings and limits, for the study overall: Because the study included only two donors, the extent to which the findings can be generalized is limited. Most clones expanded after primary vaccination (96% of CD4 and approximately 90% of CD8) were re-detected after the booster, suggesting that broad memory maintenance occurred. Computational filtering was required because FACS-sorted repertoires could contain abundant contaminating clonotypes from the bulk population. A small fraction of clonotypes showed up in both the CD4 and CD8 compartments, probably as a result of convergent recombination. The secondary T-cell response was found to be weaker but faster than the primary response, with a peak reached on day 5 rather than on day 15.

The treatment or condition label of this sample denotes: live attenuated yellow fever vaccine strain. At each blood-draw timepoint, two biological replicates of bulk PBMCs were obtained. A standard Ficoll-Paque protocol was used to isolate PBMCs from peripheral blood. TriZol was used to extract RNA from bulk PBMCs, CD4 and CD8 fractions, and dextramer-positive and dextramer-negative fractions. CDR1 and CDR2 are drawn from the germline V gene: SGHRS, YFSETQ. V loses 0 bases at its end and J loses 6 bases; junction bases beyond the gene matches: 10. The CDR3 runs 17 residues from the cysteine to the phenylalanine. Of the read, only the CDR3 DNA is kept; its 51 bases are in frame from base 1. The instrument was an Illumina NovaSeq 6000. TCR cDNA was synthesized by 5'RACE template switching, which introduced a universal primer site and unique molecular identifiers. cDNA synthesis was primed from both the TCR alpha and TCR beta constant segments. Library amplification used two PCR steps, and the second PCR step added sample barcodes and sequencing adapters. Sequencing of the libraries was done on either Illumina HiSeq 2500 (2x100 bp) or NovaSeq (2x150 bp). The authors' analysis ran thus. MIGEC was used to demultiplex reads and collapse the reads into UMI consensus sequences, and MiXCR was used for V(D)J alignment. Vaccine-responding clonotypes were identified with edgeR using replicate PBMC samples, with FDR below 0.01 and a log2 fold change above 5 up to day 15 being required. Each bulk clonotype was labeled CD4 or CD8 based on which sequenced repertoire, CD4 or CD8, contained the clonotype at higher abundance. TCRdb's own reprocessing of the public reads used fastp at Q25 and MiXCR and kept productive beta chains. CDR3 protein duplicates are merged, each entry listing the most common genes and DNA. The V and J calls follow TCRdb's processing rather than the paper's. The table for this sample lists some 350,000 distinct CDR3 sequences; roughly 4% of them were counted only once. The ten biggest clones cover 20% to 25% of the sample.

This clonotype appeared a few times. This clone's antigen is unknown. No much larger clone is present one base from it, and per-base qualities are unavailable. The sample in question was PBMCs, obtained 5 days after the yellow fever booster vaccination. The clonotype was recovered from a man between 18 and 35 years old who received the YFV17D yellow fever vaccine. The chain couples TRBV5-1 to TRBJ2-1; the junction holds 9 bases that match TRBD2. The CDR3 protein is CASSLVDSRRGGNEQFF. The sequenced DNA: TGCGCCAGCAGCTTGGTGGATTCCCGGCGGGGGGGCAATGAGCAGTTCTTC.